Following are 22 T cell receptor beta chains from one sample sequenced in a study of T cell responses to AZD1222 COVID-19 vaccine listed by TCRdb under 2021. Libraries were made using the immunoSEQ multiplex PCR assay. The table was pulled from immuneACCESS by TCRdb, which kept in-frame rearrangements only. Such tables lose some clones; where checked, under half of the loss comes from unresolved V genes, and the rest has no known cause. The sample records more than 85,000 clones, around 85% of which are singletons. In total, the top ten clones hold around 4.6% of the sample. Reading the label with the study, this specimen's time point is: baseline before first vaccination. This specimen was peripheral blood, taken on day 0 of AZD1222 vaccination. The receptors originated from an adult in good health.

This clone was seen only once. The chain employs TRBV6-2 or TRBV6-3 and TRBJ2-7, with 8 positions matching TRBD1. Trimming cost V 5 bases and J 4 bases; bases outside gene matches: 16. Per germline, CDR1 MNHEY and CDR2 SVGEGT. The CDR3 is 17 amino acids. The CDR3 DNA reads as TGTGCCAGCAGTAATAGCCGGGACAGGCCCTGGGGATACGAGCAGTACTTC. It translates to CASSNSRDRPWGYEQYF.

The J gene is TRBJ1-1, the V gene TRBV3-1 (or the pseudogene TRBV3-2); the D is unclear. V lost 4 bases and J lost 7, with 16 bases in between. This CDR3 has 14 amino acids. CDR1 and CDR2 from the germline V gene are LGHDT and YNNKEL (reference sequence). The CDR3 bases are TGTGCCAGCAGCCCGAATGGGCTTTTGGGTGAAGCTTTCTTT. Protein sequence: CASSPNGLLGEAFF.

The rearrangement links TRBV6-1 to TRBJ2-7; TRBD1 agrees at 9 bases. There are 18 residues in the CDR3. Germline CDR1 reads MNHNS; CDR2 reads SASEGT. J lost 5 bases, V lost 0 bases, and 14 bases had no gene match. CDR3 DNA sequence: TGTGCCAGCAGTGAAGCGCCCTTAGTTAGACAGGGGGGCGACGAGCAGTACTTC. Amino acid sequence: CASSEAPLVRQGGDEQYF.

The CDR3 DNA reads TGTGCCAGCAGGATGGGCAGGGAGGAGAGTCGTTTCTATCAGCCCCAGCATTTT. Its translation is CASRMGREESRFYQPQHF. The gene calls are TRBV6-4 and TRBJ1-5; weak D call: TRBD1 (5 bases). The V end was cut by 6 bases, the J end by 5 bases, with 26 bases between. CDR3 length: 18 residues. CDR1 and CDR2 from the germline V gene are MRHNA and SNTAGT.

The CDR3 spells CASSRLAGGNEQYF. Written as DNA, the CDR3 is TGCGCCAGCAGTAGATTAGCGGGAGGGAACGAGCAGTACTTC. This rearrangement joins TRBV5-1 to TRBJ2-7; 11 bases are a match to TRBD2. This CDR3 comprises 14 residues. CDR1 is SGHRS and CDR2 is YFSETQ in the germline V gene. V was pared by 5 bases and J by 5 bases, with 6 bases of the junction left unmatched.

CDR3 region: CASSVATSTSGRGVNTQYF. The DNA for the CDR3 is TGTGCCAGCAGCGTAGCTACTTCGACTAGCGGGAGGGGTGTAAATACGCAGTATTTT. The chain combines TRBV9 with TRBJ2-3; 14 bases are a match to TRBD2. The CDR3 runs to 19 residues. CDR1 is SGDLS, CDR2 YYNGEE, per germline. V lost 0 bases and J lost 7; bases outside the gene matches: 13.

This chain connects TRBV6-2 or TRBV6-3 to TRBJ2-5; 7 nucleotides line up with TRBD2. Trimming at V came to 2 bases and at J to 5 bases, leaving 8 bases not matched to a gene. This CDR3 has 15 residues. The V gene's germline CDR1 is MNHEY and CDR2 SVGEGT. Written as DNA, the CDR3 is TGTGCCAGCAGTTACGTGGGCGGGAGACGGGAGACCCAGTACTTC. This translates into CASSYVGGRRETQYF.

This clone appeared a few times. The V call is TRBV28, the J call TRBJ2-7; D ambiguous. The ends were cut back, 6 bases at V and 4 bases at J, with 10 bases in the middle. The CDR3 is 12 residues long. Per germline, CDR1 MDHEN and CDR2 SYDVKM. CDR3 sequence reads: CASRSHLYEQYF. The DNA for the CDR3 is TGTGCCAGCAGAAGCCACTTATACGAGCAGTACTTC.

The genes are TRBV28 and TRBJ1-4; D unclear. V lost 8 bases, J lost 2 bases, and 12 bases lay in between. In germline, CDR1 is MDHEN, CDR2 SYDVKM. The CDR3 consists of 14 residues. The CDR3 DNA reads TGTGCCAGCTGCCCCCGTTCCACTAATGAAAAACTGTTTTTT. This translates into CASCPRSTNEKLFF.

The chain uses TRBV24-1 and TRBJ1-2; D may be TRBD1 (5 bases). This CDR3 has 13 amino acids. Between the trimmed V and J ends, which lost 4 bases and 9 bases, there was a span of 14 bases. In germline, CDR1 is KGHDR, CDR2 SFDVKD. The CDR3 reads CATSEGTSRSYTF. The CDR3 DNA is TGTGCCACCAGTGAAGGGACGAGTAGGAGCTACACCTTC.

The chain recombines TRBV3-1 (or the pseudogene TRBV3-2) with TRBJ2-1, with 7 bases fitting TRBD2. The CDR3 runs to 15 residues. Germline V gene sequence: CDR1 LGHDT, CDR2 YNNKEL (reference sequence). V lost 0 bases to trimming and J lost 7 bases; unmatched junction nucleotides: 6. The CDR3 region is CASSQESSGVNEQFF. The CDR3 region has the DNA TGTGCCAGCAGCCAAGAATCGAGCGGGGTTAATGAGCAGTTCTTC.

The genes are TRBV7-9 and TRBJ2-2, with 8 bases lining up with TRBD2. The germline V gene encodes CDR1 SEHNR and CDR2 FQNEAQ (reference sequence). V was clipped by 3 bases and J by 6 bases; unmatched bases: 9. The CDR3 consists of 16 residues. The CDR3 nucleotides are TGTGCCAGCAGCTTCGTACCGGGACTAGAGCCCGGGGAGCTGTTTTTT. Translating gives CASSFVPGLEPGELFF.

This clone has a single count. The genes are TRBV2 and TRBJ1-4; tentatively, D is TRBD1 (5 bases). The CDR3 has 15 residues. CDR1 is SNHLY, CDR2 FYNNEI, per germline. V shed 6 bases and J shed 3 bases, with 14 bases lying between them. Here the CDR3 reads CASRRAGGSNEKLFF. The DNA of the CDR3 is TGTGCCAGCAGACGGGCCGGGGGGTCTAATGAAAAACTGTTTTTT.

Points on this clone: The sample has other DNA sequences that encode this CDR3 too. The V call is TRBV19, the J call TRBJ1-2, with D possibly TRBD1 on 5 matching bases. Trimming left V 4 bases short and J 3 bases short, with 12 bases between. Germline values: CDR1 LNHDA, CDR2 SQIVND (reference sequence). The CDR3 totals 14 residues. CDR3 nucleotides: TGTGCCAGTAGTACCGGGGCGAGTGACTATGGCTACACCTTC. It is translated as CASSTGASDYGYTF.

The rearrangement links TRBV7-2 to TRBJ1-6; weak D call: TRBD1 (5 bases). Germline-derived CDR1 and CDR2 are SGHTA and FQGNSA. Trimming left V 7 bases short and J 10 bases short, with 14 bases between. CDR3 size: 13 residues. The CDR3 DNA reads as TGTGCCAGCAAACGAGGGGCGAGGTCACCCCTCCACTTT. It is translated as CASKRGARSPLHF.

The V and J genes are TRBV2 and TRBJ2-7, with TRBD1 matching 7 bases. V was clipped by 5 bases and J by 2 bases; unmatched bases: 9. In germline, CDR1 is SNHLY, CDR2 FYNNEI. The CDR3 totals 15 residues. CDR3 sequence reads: CASSKTTGWAYEQYF. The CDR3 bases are TGTGCCAGCAGTAAAACGACAGGGTGGGCCTACGAGCAGTACTTC.

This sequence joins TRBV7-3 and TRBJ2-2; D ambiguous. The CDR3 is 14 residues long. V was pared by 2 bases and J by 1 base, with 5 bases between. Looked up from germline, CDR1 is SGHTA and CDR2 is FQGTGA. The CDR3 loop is CASSLAVNTGELFF. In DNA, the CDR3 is TGTGCCAGCAGCTTAGCAGTGAACACCGGGGAGCTGTTTTTT.

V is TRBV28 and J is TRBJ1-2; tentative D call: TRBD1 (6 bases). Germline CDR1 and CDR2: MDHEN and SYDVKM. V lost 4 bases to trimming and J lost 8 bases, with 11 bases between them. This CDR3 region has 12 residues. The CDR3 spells CASSSGTLGYTF. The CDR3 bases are TGTGCCAGCAGTTCCGGGACACTCGGCTACACCTTC.

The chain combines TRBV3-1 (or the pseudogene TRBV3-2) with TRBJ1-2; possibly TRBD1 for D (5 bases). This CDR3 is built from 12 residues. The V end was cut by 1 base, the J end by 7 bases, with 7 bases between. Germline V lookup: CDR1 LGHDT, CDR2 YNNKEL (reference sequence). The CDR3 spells CASSQARGGYTF. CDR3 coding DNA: TGTGCCAGCAGCCAAGCGAGGGGTGGCTACACCTTC.

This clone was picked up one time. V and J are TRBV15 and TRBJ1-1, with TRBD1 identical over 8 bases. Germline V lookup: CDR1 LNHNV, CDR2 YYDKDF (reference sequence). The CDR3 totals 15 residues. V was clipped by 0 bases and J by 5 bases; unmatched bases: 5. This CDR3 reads CATSRDRGRGTEAFF. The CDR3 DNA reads TGTGCCACCAGCAGAGACAGGGGGCGCGGGACTGAAGCTTTCTTT.

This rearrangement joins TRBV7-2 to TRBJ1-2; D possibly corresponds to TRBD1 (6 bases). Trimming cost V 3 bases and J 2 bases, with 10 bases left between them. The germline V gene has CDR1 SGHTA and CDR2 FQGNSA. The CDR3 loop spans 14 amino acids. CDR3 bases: TGTGCCAGCAGCTTTGTGCAGGGGAACTATGGCTACACCTTC. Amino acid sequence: CASSFVQGNYGYTF.

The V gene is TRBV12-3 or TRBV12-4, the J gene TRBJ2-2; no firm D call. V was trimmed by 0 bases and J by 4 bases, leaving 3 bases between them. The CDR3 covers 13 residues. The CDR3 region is CASSLAVTGELFF. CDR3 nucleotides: TGTGCCAGCAGTTTAGCCGTCACCGGGGAGCTGTTTTTT.